The 26 T cell receptor beta chains below all came from one sample that was sequenced in a study of a mutant IDH1 vaccine in newly diagnosed glioma. Only in-frame clones appear in the TCRdb table, and some are missing; sequencing was by immunoSEQ multiplex PCR. The data hold over 50,000 clones, with approximately 84% observed a single time. Time point reported: week 23, last vaccination. A single vaccine dose contained 300 ug of mutant IDH1 20-mer peptide, and topical imiquimod was used with it. Which antigens these TCRs recognize remains unknown. This specimen consisted of PBMCs, obtained from a glioma patient whose treatment included an IDH1 peptide vaccine. The receptors stem from a man aged 18 to 35 with glioma.

The J gene is TRBJ1-6, the V gene TRBV29-1; 8 nucleotides align to TRBD1. The CDR3 consists of 12 residues. In germline, CDR1 is SQVTM, CDR2 ANQGSEA. Losses at the gene ends were 7 bases for V and 7 bases for J; bases not matched to a gene: 3. CDR3: CSARQGNSPLHF. DNA of the CDR3: TGCAGCGCCCGACAGGGGAATTCACCCCTCCACTTT.

Only a few counts were recorded for this clone. The chain joins TRBV5-4 to TRBJ2-7, with 10 bases fitting TRBD2. Germline lookup yields CDR1 SGHNT and CDR2 YYREEE (reference sequence). The CDR3 has 16 amino acids. The V segment lost 4 bases and the J segment 2 bases; nucleotides outside the gene matches: 9. For the CDR3, the DNA is TGTGCCAGCAGCCCCCGGCTAGCGGGAGTAGCCTACGAGCAGTACTTC. The encoded protein is CASSPRLAGVAYEQYF.

The V gene is TRBV7-2, the J gene TRBJ2-7, with TRBD1 identical over 7 bases. The J segment lost 1 base and the V segment lost 7 bases, leaving 4 bases of the junction unmatched. Germline CDR1 is SGHTA and CDR2 is FQGNSA. CDR3 length equals 13 residues. Written as DNA, the CDR3 is TGTGCCAGCACCCGGACAGGATCCTACGAGCAGTACTTC. This sequence encodes CASTRTGSYEQYF.

V and J are TRBV27 and TRBJ2-6; maybe TRBD1 (5 bases). The germline V and J ends were trimmed by 6 bases and 0 bases, with 9 bases remaining between them. Germline V gives CDR1 MNHEY, CDR2 SMNVEV (reference sequence). CDR3 length: 15 residues. For the CDR3, the DNA is TGTGCCAGCAGGACAGCCTACTCTGGGGCCAACGTCCTGACTTTC. This encodes CASRTAYSGANVLTF.

The chain uses TRBV28 and TRBJ1-1; TRBD1 matches 12 bases. Germline-derived CDR1 and CDR2 are MDHEN and SYDVKM. With 7 bases clipped from V and 8 bases from J, the junction kept 11 bases outside the gene matches. The CDR3 spans 15 residues. The CDR3 loop reads CASTSPGTGGDEAFF. CDR3 coding DNA: TGTGCCAGCACTAGCCCCGGGACAGGGGGCGACGAAGCTTTCTTT.

This clone was counted once. The chain carries TRBV9 and TRBJ2-1; D may be TRBD1 (5 bases). This CDR3 spans 16 amino acids. The germline V and J ends were trimmed by 0 bases and 2 bases, with 12 bases remaining between them. Germline V gene lookup returns CDR1 SGDLS and CDR2 YYNGEE. The CDR3: CASSVGEGVPYNEQFF. The CDR3 DNA reads as TGTGCCAGCAGCGTAGGGGAAGGGGTTCCCTACAATGAGCAGTTCTTC.

The chain's CDR3 is CASSFRGPTDTQYF. The CDR3 nucleotides read TGTGCCAGCAGCTTCAGGGGGCCCACAGATACGCAGTATTTT. This chain joins TRBV7-9 and TRBJ2-3; 8 nucleotides agree with TRBD1. This CDR3 region has 14 residues. CDR1 SEHNR and CDR2 FQNEAQ come from the germline V gene (reference sequence). With V trimmed by 3 bases and J by 2 bases, 1 base remained unmatched.

The V gene is TRBV5-1, the J gene TRBJ2-1; D gene unclear. Trimming cost V 7 bases and J 9 bases, with 14 bases left between them. Germline V gene sequence: CDR1 SGHRS, CDR2 YFSETQ. The CDR3 covers 12 residues. The CDR3, as DNA: TGCGCCAGCGGGGTAAGGTTTGGTGAGCAGTTCTTC. Translating it yields CASGVRFGEQFF.

The J gene is TRBJ1-5, the V gene TRBV18, with D uncertain. The CDR3 is made up of 14 amino acids. Germline V gene data show CDR1 as KGHSH and CDR2 as LQKENI. Trimming stripped 6 bases from V and 3 bases from J, with 12 bases between. This CDR3 reads CASSQEVDNQPQHF. For the CDR3, the DNA is TGTGCCAGCTCCCAAGAAGTGGACAATCAGCCCCAGCATTTT.

This clone was observed a handful of times. The V gene is TRBV15, the J gene TRBJ1-4, with 7 bases matching TRBD1. The CDR3 covers 14 residues. J was trimmed by 5 bases and V by 5 bases; bases with no gene match: 5. CDR1 and CDR2 from the germline V gene are LNHNV and YYDKDF (reference sequence). The CDR3 region is CATSDRASNEKLFF. CDR3 DNA sequence: TGTGCCACCAGCGACAGGGCCTCAAATGAAAAACTGTTTTTT. Supplemented by reference TRBV15 and TRBJ1-4, the full variable domain reads DAMVIQNPRYQVTQFGKPVTLSCSQTLNHNVMYWYQQKSSQAPKLLFHYYDKDFNNEADTPDNFQSRRPNTSFCFLDIRSPGLGDTAMYLCATSDRASNEKLFFGSGTQLSVL.

The V gene is TRBV2, the J gene TRBJ2-3; D remains ambiguous. Germline V gives CDR1 SNHLY, CDR2 FYNNEI. V was trimmed by 2 bases and J by 0 bases, leaving 12 bases between them. The CDR3 sequence is 16 residues long. The CDR3 reads CASSEWALGSTDTQYF. DNA for the CDR3: TGTGCCAGCAGTGAATGGGCGTTGGGCAGCACAGATACGCAGTATTTT.

The rearrangement uses TRBV5-4 and TRBJ2-7; the match to TRBD1 covers 8 bases. Looked up from germline, CDR1 is SGHNT and CDR2 is YYREEE (reference sequence). The CDR3 extends over 15 amino acids. The junction had 8 bases not matched to a gene; V was cut back by 4 bases and J by 2 bases. In nucleotides, the CDR3 is TGTGCCAGCAGCCCACTCCGGGACAGGACCTACGAGCAGTACTTC. Protein: CASSPLRDRTYEQYF. The variable domain in full, with the rest retrieved from reference TRBV5-4 and TRBJ2-7, is ETGVTQSPTHLIKTRGQQVTLRCSSQSGHNTVSWYQQALGQGPQFIFQYYREEENGRGNFPPRFSGLQFPNYSSELNVNALELDDSALYLCASSPLRDRTYEQYFGPGTRLTVT.

The chain employs TRBV18 and TRBJ1-6; 7 bases are shared with TRBD1. The CDR3 extends over 15 amino acids. Germline-derived CDR1 and CDR2 are KGHSH and LQKENI. V was clipped by 5 bases and J by 7 bases; unmatched bases: 8. CDR3 coding DNA: TGTGCCAGCTCAAAGCGGGACAGCAGGAATTCACCCCTCCACTTT. It yields the protein CASSKRDSRNSPLHF.

This chain joins TRBV11-2 and TRBJ1-2, with 11 bases that match TRBD1. V trimming: 8 bases; J trimming: 2 bases; junction bases outside the gene matches: 10. The CDR3 has 16 residues. Germline CDR1 is SGHAT and CDR2 is FQNNGV. The CDR3 bases are TGTGCCAGCCAAGGGGCGGACAGGGGGCAAAACTATGGCTACACCTTC. As protein: CASQGADRGQNYGYTF.

The V and J genes are TRBV5-1 and TRBJ1-2, with 11 bases lining up with TRBD1. The CDR3 totals 15 residues. Trimming removed 4 bases from V and 6 bases from J; junction bases left unmatched: 8. Germline CDR1 and CDR2: SGHRS and YFSETQ. CDR3 in DNA: TGCGCCAGCAGCCTCAACCGGGACAGGGGGAATGGCTACACCTTC. Translated: CASSLNRDRGNGYTF.

This chain uses TRBV30 with TRBJ2-7; no definite D call. CDR1 and CDR2 from the germline V gene are GTSNPN and SVGIG (reference sequence). Trimming pared 3 bases from V and 1 base from J, leaving 10 bases between. The CDR3 is made up of 13 amino acids. CDR3 in DNA: TGTGCCTGGAGGACCCAGGAATCCTACGAGCAGTACTTC. It specifies CAWRTQESYEQYF.

V and J are TRBV5-1 and TRBJ2-1, with D unresolved. The V gene lost 1 base and the J gene lost 6 bases, with 14 bases spanning the gap. Germline lookup yields CDR1 SGHRS and CDR2 YFSETQ. CDR3 length: 15 amino acids. CDR3 sequence: CASSLLGGPSNEQFF. The CDR3 DNA reads TGCGCCAGCAGCTTGTTAGGCGGACCGAGCAATGAGCAGTTCTTC. Based on the CDR3 plus reference TRBV5-1 and TRBJ2-1, the full variable domain is KAGVTQTPRYLIKTRGQQVTLSCSPISGHRSVSWYQQTPGQGLQFLFEYFSETQRNKGNFPGRFSGRQFSNSRSEMNVSTLELGDSALYLCASSLLGGPSNEQFFGPGTRLTVL.

The chain couples TRBV5-4 to TRBJ1-6; possible D gene TRBD1, 5 bases. Germline CDR1 and CDR2: SGHNT and YYREEE (reference sequence). The CDR3 has 13 amino acids. V lost 2 bases to trimming and J lost 10 bases, with 10 bases between them. CDR3 in DNA: TGTGCCAGCAGCTTCAGGGAGCAATCACCCCTCCACTTT. Its translation is CASSFREQSPLHF.

The V gene is TRBV15, the J gene TRBJ2-3; 7 nucleotides agree with TRBD1. Trimming took 3 bases from V and 1 from J; bases not matched to a gene: 7. CDR3 size: 16 residues. Germline-derived CDR1 and CDR2 are LNHNV and YYDKDF (reference sequence). For the CDR3, the DNA is TGTGCCACCAGCAGGAAGGGACAGCAGCGCACAGATACGCAGTATTTT. It codes for CATSRKGQQRTDTQYF.

The rearrangement links TRBV28 to TRBJ1-4; D unresolved. CDR1 MDHEN and CDR2 SYDVKM come from the germline V gene. The CDR3 length is 15 residues. Between the trimmed V and J ends, which lost 1 base and 3 bases, there was a span of 9 bases. The CDR3 DNA reads as TGTGCCAGCAGTTTATCCGGGAGGGCTAATGAAAAACTGTTTTTT. It yields the protein CASSLSGRANEKLFF.

V is TRBV18 and J is TRBJ2-7; the match to TRBD2 covers 12 bases. The germline CDR1 and CDR2 sequences are KGHSH and LQKENI. The length of the CDR3 is 15 residues. V trimming: 3 bases; J trimming: 2 bases; junction bases outside the gene matches: 2. CDR3 loop: CASSPTSGGPYEQYF. CDR3 DNA sequence: TGTGCCAGCTCACCGACTAGCGGGGGCCCCTACGAGCAGTACTTC.

The chain combines TRBV13 with TRBJ2-7; possible D gene TRBD2, 5 bases. The CDR3 sequence is 14 residues long. Trimming took 6 bases from V and 5 from J, leaving 17 bases between them. CDR1 is PRHDT, CDR2 FYEKMQ, per germline (reference sequence). CDR3 loop: CASRRLIEGNEQYF. In DNA form, the CDR3 reads TGTGCCAGCAGAAGACTTATCGAGGGTAACGAGCAGTACTTC. The whole variable domain, filled in from reference TRBV13 and TRBJ2-7, reads AAGVIQSPRHLIKEKRETATLKCYPIPRHDTVYWYQQGPGQDPQFLISFYEKMQSDKGSIPDRFSAQQFSDYHSELNMSSLELGDSALYFCASRRLIEGNEQYFGPGTRLTVT.

This chain connects TRBV5-1 to TRBJ2-7; tentatively, D is TRBD1 (6 bases). There are 14 residues in the CDR3. The germline V gene has CDR1 SGHRS and CDR2 YFSETQ. The V gene lost 4 bases and the J gene lost 5 bases, with 16 bases spanning the gap. This chain's CDR3 is CASSHGTKQDEQYF. Here the CDR3 DNA reads TGCGCCAGCAGCCACGGGACAAAACAAGACGAGCAGTACTTC.

This rearrangement joins TRBV7-9 to TRBJ2-5; no definite D call. Per germline, CDR1 SEHNR and CDR2 FQNEAQ (reference sequence). The CDR3 spans 14 residues. V shed 6 bases and J shed 1 base, with 12 bases lying between them. CDR3 in DNA: TGTGCCAGCAGAGCTGGACGTTTCCAAGAGACCCAGTACTTC. It codes for CASRAGRFQETQYF.

This chain connects TRBV5-1 to TRBJ1-1; 7 nucleotides match TRBD1. V lost 3 bases and J lost 2; bases outside the gene matches: 4. Germline values: CDR1 SGHRS, CDR2 YFSETQ. The CDR3 is 14 residues long. DNA of the CDR3: TGCGCCAGCAGCTCACGGGACAGTAACACTGAAGCTTTCTTT. This codes for CASSSRDSNTEAFF.

The sample holds one count of this clone. This chain uses TRBV6-5 with TRBJ1-1, with a possible D match to TRBD1 (5 bases). CDR3 length: 15 amino acids. V was cut by 6 bases and J by 4 bases, with 18 bases left in between. Germline V CDR1 and CDR2: MNHEY, SVGAGI. CDR3 bases: TGTGCCAGCAGCTCCGGGGGGGAGGGGAGCACTGAAGCTTTCTTT. This gives the protein CASSSGGEGSTEAFF.